Listed below are T cell receptor beta chains from one sample, sequenced in a study of shared clonotypes between healthy human individuals. The table came from immunoSEQ multiplex PCR; TCRdb's copy has only in-frame clones and leaves some out. Of millions of clones detected, 90% to 95% appear once; the ten largest clones hold more than 0.12%. The sequencing input was naive CD4+ T cells sorted from blood. Receptor source: a man aged 18 to 29 in good health. The CDR3 runs from the conserved cysteine through the conserved F or W. D genes are given only for firm matches. Not every row has a clone size; where given, it reads once, few, many or a size class.

TRBJ2-7	.	TRBV25-1	12	.	TGTGCCAGCAGTTACGAGTCCTACGAGCAGTACTTC	CASSYESYEQYF
TRBJ1-1	.	TRBV7-9	14	.	TGTGCCAGCAGCCGTACGGTTATAGGCACTGAAGCTTTCTTT	CASSRTVIGTEAFF
TRBJ1-6	.	TRBV6-6	16	.	TGTGCCAGCAGTTTTCTTCCCGGGACTGCCTATTCACCCCTCCACTTT	CASSFLPGTAYSPLHF
TRBJ2-7	.	TRBV28	17	TRBD2	TGTGCCAGCAGCTTGGGGGCTGGCGGGGGGGCCGAATACGAGCAGTACTTC	CASSLGAGGGAEYEQYF
TRBJ2-1	.	TRBV4-1	17	TRBD2	TGCGCCAGCAGCCCGGGGCCCTTGACTAGCAGCTACAATGAGCAGTTCTTC	CASSPGPLTSSYNEQFF
TRBJ2-3	.	TRBV19	16	TRBD2	TGTGCCAGTAGTATTTCGGCTAGCGGGAGAACAGATACGCAGTATTTT	CASSISASGRTDTQYF
TRBJ2-5	.	TRBV5-4	13	.	TGTGCCAGCAGTTCCGGGACAAAAGAGACCCAGTACTTC	CASSSGTKETQYF
TRBJ1-1	.	TRBV10-3	16	.	TGTGCCATCAGTGAGTCGACGACTGCTCTGGGGACTGAAGCTTTCTTT	CAISESTTALGTEAFF
TRBJ2-7	.	TRBV7-2	14	TRBD2	TGTGCCAGCAGCTTAGTAGCGGGAGCCCACGAGCAGTACTTC	CASSLVAGAHEQYF
TRBJ2-7	.	TRBV7-2	12	.	TGTGCCAGCAGCTTACTGCGGTACGAGCAGTACTTC	CASSLLRYEQYF
TRBJ1-6	.	TRBV7-2	16	.	TGTGCCAGCACCGTAGCCCAGGGACTGAATAATTCACCCCTCCACTTT	CASTVAQGLNNSPLHF
TRBJ1-2	.	TRBV29-1	15	.	TGCAGCGTTGAAGCCCCACCGGCAGGGTTCGGCGGCTACACCTTC	CSVEAPPAGFGGYTF
TRBJ2-2	.	TRBV10-3	16	TRBD1	TGTGCCATCAGTGACGGGACAGGAGGTCGGTCCGGGGAGCTGTTTTTT	CAISDGTGGRSGELFF
TRBJ2-2	.	TRBV2	14	TRBD1	TGTGCCAGCAGCGACAGGGCAGATACCGGGGAGCTGTTTTTT	CASSDRADTGELFF
TRBJ2-1	.	TRBV25-1	12	.	TGTGCCAGCAGTGAATTGGCGGGTGAGCAGTTCTTC	CASSELAGEQFF
TRBJ1-4	.	TRBV15	16	.	TGTGCCACCAGCAGAGATGGTAGGGGTGCTAATGAAAAACTGTTTTTT	CATSRDGRGANEKLFF
TRBJ2-1	.	TRBV5-5	13	.	TGTGCCAGCAGCCCTGAGGGGAGCAGGGAGCAGTTCTTC	CASSPEGSREQFF
TRBJ2-3	.	TRBV4-3	17	.	TGCGCCAGCAGCCAAGATCATTCCGGGGTCTCGACAGATACGCAGTATTTT	CASSQDHSGVSTDTQYF
TRBJ1-2	few	TRBV9	13	.	TGTGCCAGTTCCTTGACGGAGAACTATGGCTACACCTTC	CASSLTENYGYTF
TRBJ2-3	.	TRBV10-2	15	.	TGCGCCAGCAGTGAGCTGGGAGTGGGGAGAGATACGCAGTATTTT	CASSELGVGRDTQYF
TRBJ1-1	.	TRBV28	14	.	TGTGCCAGCAGTCTACCGACGGGGGACACTGAAGCTTTCTTT	CASSLPTGDTEAFF
TRBJ2-2	.	TRBV19	15	.	TGTGCCAGTAGTATGCGGGCAGGGAACACCGGGGAGCTGTTTTTT	CASSMRAGNTGELFF